This is a list of T cell receptor beta chains from one sample in a study of chronic HIV infection and antiretroviral therapy. TCRdb re-analysed the 5' RACE reads in MiXCR, keeping a single row per CDR3 protein. The sample lists 39,000 or so distinct CDR3 sequences; roughly 7.6% were seen once. Sequencing used peripheral blood. Receptors originate from an adult who had HIV and had not received antiretroviral therapy, or was an uninfected healthy control (not recorded which). The CDR3 runs from the conserved cysteine through the conserved F or W. The D gene is left open where the match is weak. Part of the rows lack a size; the others show once, few, many or a class for expanded clones.

>TRBD1|-|TRBV7-2|TRBJ1-1
TGTGCCAGCAGCCCCCCCACAGGGGGCGCCGACACTGAAGCTTTCTTT
CASSPPTGGADTEAFF
>-|few|TRBV3-1|TRBJ1-1
TGTGCCAGCAGCCAAGGGGCCGGGGACACTGAAACTTTCTTT
CASSQGAGDTETFF
>-|few|TRBV28|TRBJ1-5
TGTGCCAGCAGTTTACGTAGGGGGATCAATCAGCCCCAGCATTTT
CASSLRRGINQPQHF
>-|many|TRBV6-4|TRBJ2-1
TGTGCCAGCAGTGACTCGGGAGATAGGCATGAGCAGTTCTTC
CASSDSGDRHEQFF
>-|-|TRBV4-1|TRBJ2-2
TGCGCCAGCAGCCAATTGTGGCTGTCGAACACCGGGGAGCTGTTTTTT
CASSQLWLSNTGELFF
>TRBD1|many|TRBV20-1|TRBJ2-3
TGCAGTGCGCGGACAGGGACTAGCACAGATACGCAGTATTTT
CSARTGTSTDTQYF
>-|many|TRBV28|TRBJ2-7
TGTGCCAGCAGGCCCGTCAACAGGGCAGGGAACGAGCAGTACTTC
CASRPVNRAGNEQYF
>-|-|TRBV2|TRBJ2-3
TGTGCCAGCAGTGGACTCGTCGTCACAGATACGCAGTATTTT
CASSGLVVTDTQYF
>-|few|TRBV20-1|TRBJ2-3
TGCAGTGCTAGAGAGGGAGCCTATAAACTCACAGATACGCAGTATTTT
CSAREGAYKLTDTQYF
>-|-|TRBV2|TRBJ2-1
TGTGCCAGCAGTGATGCCATCCTTTACGGCCATGAGCAGTTCTTC
CASSDAILYGHEQFF
>TRBD2|many|TRBV28|TRBJ2-7
TGTGCCAGCAGTGCGCCTGGACTAGCGGGAGATCAGTACTTC
CASSAPGLAGDQYF
>-|many|TRBV29-1|TRBJ1-2
TGCAGCGTTGTGGTAGGAGGCGGCTACACCTTC
CSVVVGGGYTF
>-|many|TRBV2|TRBJ1-5
TGTGCCAGTGGCGGAGGGTACCGCAATCAGCCCCAGCATTTT
CASGGGYRNQPQHF
>-|few|TRBV28|TRBJ1-5
TGTGCCAGCAGCGAGGGGGGCAGGGCCAATCAGCCCCAGCATTTT
CASSEGGRANQPQHF
>-|many|TRBV7-8|TRBJ1-1
TGTGCCAGCAGCCAATGGACGAACACTGAAGCTTTCTTT
CASSQWTNTEAFF
>-|few|TRBV20-1|TRBJ1-5
TGCAGTGGCAGGGTCGGCGGGGTTGAGCAGCCCCAGCATTTT
CSGRVGGVEQPQHF
>-|many|TRBV28|TRBJ2-5
TGTGCCAGCAGTTTACAGGGGAGCCAAGAGACCCAGTACTTC
CASSLQGSQETQYF
>TRBD2|few|TRBV12-3/TRBV12-4|TRBJ2-3
TGTGCCAGCAGTCCCGCGGGAGGCGGAGATACGCAGTATTTT
CASSPAGGGDTQYF
>TRBD2|-|TRBV9|TRBJ2-5
TGTGCCAGCAGCCGGGGGGTACAAGAGGCCCAGTACTTC
CASSRGVQEAQYF
>TRBD2|many|TRBV20-1|TRBJ2-3
TGCAGTGCTAGAGATGGGACTAGCGGGAGCACAGATACGCAGTATTTT
CSARDGTSGSTDTQYF
>-|few|TRBV9|TRBJ2-7
TGTGCCAGCAGCCCTCCAGGAACGGGCGAGCAGTACTTC
CASSPPGTGEQYF
>TRBD1|-|TRBV2|TRBJ1-4
TGTGCCAGCAAACCCTGGACAGGGAAAAATGAAAAACTGTTTTTT
CASKPWTGKNEKLFF
>-|many|TRBV5-1|TRBJ2-7
TGCGCCAGCAGCTTGGAGGGGTTCGACCACGAGCAGTACTTC
CASSLEGFDHEQYF
>-|few|TRBV29-1|TRBJ1-2
TGCAGCGTTGAAGACACAGCTAATGGCTACACCTTC
CSVEDTANGYTF
>-|-|TRBV2|TRBJ2-3
TGTGCCAGCACCAACAGAGAGGGTCAAATCACAGATACGCAGTATTTT
CASTNREGQITDTQYF
>-|many|TRBV28|TRBJ2-7
TGTGCCAGCAGTGCGGGTTTCTACGAGCAGTACTTC
CASSAGFYEQYF
>TRBD2|few|TRBV29-1|TRBJ2-7
TGCAGCGCCTACACACTAGCGGGAGTACGCGAGCAGTACTTC
CSAYTLAGVREQYF
>TRBD1|many|TRBV28|TRBJ1-5
TGTGCCAGCAGTACACAGGGGGGCAATCAGCCCCAGCATTTT
CASSTQGGNQPQHF
>-|few|TRBV28|TRBJ2-6
TGTGCCAGCAGTTTGACCAGGGTTCTGGTAGCTGGGGCCAACGTCCTGACTTTC
CASSLTRVLVAGANVLTF
>-|few|TRBV20-1|TRBJ2-1
TGCAGTGCGCGCCGGGACTTCTCCTACAATGAGCAGTTCTTC
CSARRDFSYNEQFF
>-|many|TRBV25-1|TRBJ1-6
TGTGCCAGCAGTGATCAGGGGAGTGGGAATTCACCCCTCCACTTT
CASSDQGSGNSPLHF
>-|-|TRBV20-1|TRBJ2-1
TGCAGTGCTATGGGAAGAATTGAGCAGTTCTTC
CSAMGRIEQFF
>-|-|TRBV29-1|TRBJ2-5
TGCAGCGTTGAACTGCGGGAGAGGGGGGAGACCCAGTACTTC
CSVELRERGETQYF
>TRBD1|many|TRBV27|TRBJ2-7
TGTGCCAGCAGTCAACAGGGGCCCTACGAGCAGTACTTC
CASSQQGPYEQYF
>-|-|TRBV6-4|TRBJ1-5
TGTGCCAGCAGTGACTCGGGCAATCAGCCCCAGCATTTT
CASSDSGNQPQHF
>-|many|TRBV28|TRBJ1-4
TGTGCCGCCGGGGATATGGGTGAAAAACTGTTTTTT
CAAGDMGEKLFF
>-|many|TRBV29-1|TRBJ2-3
TGCAGCGTTGAAAGCCCCGAAGAGGCAGATACGCAGTATTTT
CSVESPEEADTQYF
>-|few|TRBV5-5|TRBJ2-2
TGTGCCAGCAGCTCCCCCCCCGGGGAGCTGTTTTTT
CASSSPPGELFF
>TRBD1|many|TRBV29-1|TRBJ1-1
TGCAGCGTTGATCCCACGCGACAGGGGGTCGGGACTGAAGCTTTCTTT
CSVDPTRQGVGTEAFF
>TRBD2|-|TRBV3-1|TRBJ2-1
TGTGCCAGCAGCCTCGGACTAGCGGGAGTAAGGGAGCAGTTCTTC
CASSLGLAGVREQFF
>-|-|TRBV29-1|TRBJ2-1
TGCAGCGTTGATACCTACAATGAGCAGTTCTTC
CSVDTYNEQFF
>-|-|TRBV25-1|TRBJ1-1
TGTGCCAGCAGTGGGTCCACTGAAACTTTCTTT
CASSGSTETFF
>-|few|TRBV6-6|TRBJ1-1
TGTGCCAGCAGTTACTCGACCAGCTCTGAAGCTTTCTTT
CASSYSTSSEAFF
>-|many|TRBV7-8|TRBJ1-3
TGTGCCAGCAGCGTAACCCCAGGACCCTCTGGAAACACCATATATTTT
CASSVTPGPSGNTIYF
>TRBD1|many|TRBV5-5|TRBJ2-3
TGTGCCAGCAGCGAAGGACAGGGCGTGACAGATACGCAGTATTTT
CASSEGQGVTDTQYF
>-|few|TRBV28|TRBJ1-4
TGTGCCAGCAGTTTTTTCGGTAGCCTGGGGGATGAAAAACTGTTTTTT
CASSFFGSLGDEKLFF
>TRBD1|-|TRBV2|TRBJ2-6
TGTGCCAGCGGGACAGTGGCCAACGTCCTGACTTTC
CASGTVANVLTF
>TRBD1|-|TRBV7-9|TRBJ1-1
TGTGCCAGCAGCTTAGTAAACAGGGGAGCTTTCTTT
CASSLVNRGAFF
>-|many|TRBV3-1|TRBJ1-2
TGTGCCAGCAGCCAGGGAGATAACTATGGCTACACCTTC
CASSQGDNYGYTF
>TRBD1|few|TRBV7-2|TRBJ1-4
TGTGCCAGCAGCATCAGGACAGGGCTTAATGAAAAACTGTTTTTT
CASSIRTGLNEKLFF
>-|-|TRBV7-9|TRBJ2-7
TGTGCCAGCAGCTTAGGGGGGGGGCGATTTTACGAGCAGTACTTC
CASSLGGGRFYEQYF
>-|many|TRBV7-8|TRBJ2-3
TGTGCCAGCAGCCCAGGGGGGACTAGTGGGGCAGATACGCAGTATTTT
CASSPGGTSGADTQYF
>TRBD2|-|TRBV27|TRBJ2-3
TGTGCCAGCAGTCCCATCGGGACTAGCGACACAGATACGCAGTATTTT
CASSPIGTSDTDTQYF
>-|few|TRBV20-1|TRBJ1-2
TGCAGTGCTAGTACAGATAACTATGGCTACACCTTC
CSASTDNYGYTF
>-|once|TRBV28|TRBJ2-5
TGTGCCAGCAGTCCCGGCCCCGGAGAGACCCAGTACTTC
CASSPGPGETQYF